These 25 T cell receptor beta chains originate from one sample sequenced in a study of T cells in Graves' hyperthyroidism and ophthalmopathy. Amplification of TCR beta CDR3 regions used RNA as the template. Primed by the HTBI set, a first-round RT-PCR was run on the TCR CDR3. TCRdb ran MiXCR on the multiplex PCR reads and lists one entry per CDR3 protein. The data show some 300,000 distinct CDR3 sequences, approximately 18% seen once. The sequenced sample consisted of blood. Receptor source: a middle-aged man with Graves' ophthalmopathy.

The chain recombines TRBV6-1 with TRBJ2-1; the match to TRBD2 covers 14 bases. CDR1 is MNHNS, CDR2 SASEGT, per germline. The V and J ends lost 5 bases and 9 bases, in that order; junction bases with no gene match: 6. This CDR3 is built from 15 residues. For the CDR3, the DNA is TGTGCCAGCAGTAAGACTAGCGGGAGGGCCTCTGAGCAGTTCTTC. It encodes CASSKTSGRASEQFF.

This rearrangement joins TRBV2 to TRBJ1-1; 7 bases agree with TRBD1. Germline lookup yields CDR1 SNHLY and CDR2 FYNNEI. The CDR3 covers 12 residues. V shed 6 bases, J shed 7 bases, and the junction held 5 bases outside the gene matches. The CDR3 sequence: CASSYRTGEAFF. DNA of the CDR3: TGTGCCAGCAGCTATAGGACAGGTGAAGCTTTCTTT.

This sequence joins TRBV18 and TRBJ2-1; TRBD2 might be the D (6 bases). The V end lost 3 bases, the J end lost 6 bases, and 12 bases lay between the germline ends. CDR3 length equals 14 residues. The V gene's germline CDR1 is KGHSH and CDR2 LQKENI. The CDR3 bases are TGTGCCAGCTCACCGTTGCCCGGGGGCAATGAGCAGTTCTTC. Residues: CASSPLPGGNEQFF.

This clonotype was seen more than once but under ten times. This sequence joins TRBV27 and TRBJ1-1; D possibly corresponds to TRBD1 (5 bases). CDR1 and CDR2 (germline): MNHEY, SMNVEV (reference sequence). Between the trimmed V and J ends, which lost 9 bases and 2 bases, there was a span of 13 bases. There are 13 residues in the CDR3. The CDR3 nucleotides read TGTGCCAGTCGTCTGACAGTAAACACTGAAGCTTTCTTT. Translated: CASRLTVNTEAFF.

Only a few counts were recorded for this clonotype. V gene TRBV24-1 combines with J gene TRBJ2-5; D might be TRBD1 or TRBD2, each matching 7 bases. V was shortened by 5 bases and J by 7 bases, with 19 bases between the two germline ends. The germline V gene has CDR1 KGHDR and CDR2 SFDVKD. The length of the CDR3 is 15 residues. CDR3 DNA sequence: TGTGCCACCAGTGCCAGGGGGGGTTATCTGGGGACCCAGTACTTC. Translated, it gives CATSARGGYLGTQYF.

This clonotype turned up a few times. The J gene is TRBJ1-1, the V gene TRBV6-1, with 8 bases identical to TRBD1. The CDR3 is 13 amino acids. In germline, CDR1 is MNHNS, CDR2 SASEGT. V was clipped by 5 bases and J by 7 bases; unmatched bases: 6. The CDR3 loop reads CASSPGDRREAFF. CDR3 bases: TGTGCCAGCAGTCCGGGGGACAGGCGTGAAGCTTTCTTT.

The chain combines TRBV6-5 with TRBJ1-2; D remains ambiguous. The CDR3 loop spans 15 amino acids. V was shortened by 0 bases and J by 6 bases, with 14 bases between the two germline ends. Germline loops: CDR1 MNHEY, CDR2 SVGAGI. This CDR3 is CASSYSSARRNGYTF. CDR3 nucleotide sequence: TGTGCCAGCAGTTACTCGAGCGCCAGGAGGAATGGCTACACCTTC.

This clonotype was observed at least ten times. The chain combines TRBV2 with TRBJ2-2; TRBD2 aligns across 9 bases. Germline trimming cut 6 bases from V and 5 bases from J; bases unmatched to any gene: 4. Germline V gene data show CDR1 as SNHLY and CDR2 as FYNNEI. The CDR3 contains 14 residues. CDR3 DNA: TGTGCCAGCAGCGGGACTAGCAGGACCGGGGAGCTGTTTTTT. This translates into CASSGTSRTGELFF. Full variable domain (missing parts from reference TRBV2 and TRBJ2-2): EPEVTQTPSHQVTQMGQEVILRCVPISNHLYFYWYRQILGQKVEFLVSFYNNEISEKSEIFDDQFSVERPDGSNFTLKIRSTKLEDSAMYFCASSGTSRTGELFFGEGSRLTVL.

This clonotype was seen more than once but under ten times. This chain joins TRBV4-1 and TRBJ2-2, with TRBD1 matching 7 bases. There are 17 residues in the CDR3. V was clipped by 5 bases and J by 1 base; unmatched bases: 10. Germline CDR1 and CDR2: MGHRA and YSYEKL. CDR3 sequence: CASSLGTGALNTGELFF. The CDR3 DNA follows: TGCGCCAGCAGCTTGGGAACAGGGGCCTTGAACACCGGGGAGCTGTTTTTT.

This clonotype showed up many times. V is TRBV7-9 and J is TRBJ2-1, with D possibly being TRBD2 (5 bases). Germline V gives CDR1 SEHNR, CDR2 FQNEAQ (reference sequence). The length of the CDR3 is 15 residues. Trimming left V 5 bases short and J 5 bases short, with 16 bases between. The CDR3 protein is CASSRGRLADNEQFF. CDR3 in DNA: TGTGCCAGCAGCCGCGGTAGGCTAGCTGACAATGAGCAGTTCTTC.

This clonotype was seen many times. The chain carries TRBV5-6 and TRBJ2-7; TRBD2 matches at 8 bases. Looked up from germline, CDR1 is SGHDT and CDR2 is YYEEEE. There are 15 residues in the CDR3. Trimming took 3 bases from V and 1 from J; bases not matched to a gene: 6. CDR3 sequence: CASSYPSGHSYEQYF. CDR3 in DNA: TGTGCCAGCAGCTACCCTAGCGGGCATTCCTACGAGCAGTACTTC. Variable domain in full (rest from reference TRBV5-6 and TRBJ2-7): DAGVTQSPTHLIKTRGQQVTLRCSPKSGHDTVSWYQQALGQGPQFIFQYYEEEERQRGNFPDRFSGHQFPNYSSELNVNALLLGDSALYLCASSYPSGHSYEQYFGPGTRLTVT.

This clonotype was observed a handful of times. CDR3: CASSLGQALGNTIYF. In DNA, the CDR3 is TGTGCCAGCAGCCTGGGACAGGCCCTTGGAAACACCATATATTTT. V usage is TRBV9 and J usage is TRBJ1-3; 8 bases agree with TRBD1. The CDR3 runs to 15 residues. V shed 4 bases and J 3 bases; nucleotides not matched to a gene: 6. The germline gives CDR1 SGDLS, CDR2 YYNGEE.

The V and J genes are TRBV12-3 or TRBV12-4 and TRBJ1-4; D not certain. Trimming took 1 base from V and 3 from J, leaving 12 bases between them. The CDR3 covers 16 residues. CDR3 protein: CASSLVLRRANEKLFF. The CDR3 DNA reads as TGTGCCAGCAGTTTAGTTTTGCGCCGGGCTAATGAAAAACTGTTTTTT.

The chain joins TRBV7-2 to TRBJ2-2, with D maybe TRBD2 (5 bases). Deletions cut 1 base from V and 6 bases from J, with 12 bases between. Germline CDR1 SGHTA, CDR2 FQGNSA. This CDR3 region has 15 residues. CDR3 DNA: TGTGCCAGCAGCTTAGTTCTGGCGGGCTCCGGGGAGCTGTTTTTT. Amino acid sequence: CASSLVLAGSGELFF.

This clonotype was seen many times. V usage is TRBV7-3 and J usage is TRBJ2-2; the D gene is possibly TRBD1 (5 bases). Germline CDR1 reads SGHTA; CDR2 reads FQGTGA. V was shortened by 2 bases and J by 4 bases, with 11 bases between the two germline ends. The CDR3 spans 15 residues. The CDR3 here is CASSLAQGSTGELFF. For the CDR3, the DNA is TGTGCCAGCAGCTTAGCCCAGGGAAGCACCGGGGAGCTGTTTTTT.

Note on this clonotype: A clone one base away is much larger, so this may be a read error. CDR3 in DNA: TGCGCCAGCAGCTTGGGGTCCGTTAACTATGGCTACACCTTC. It codes for CASSLGSVNYGYTF. The rearrangement links TRBV5-1 to TRBJ1-2; no definite D call. The CDR3 consists of 14 residues. V lost 0 bases and J 1 base, leaving 7 bases between the germline ends. Per the germline V gene, CDR1 is SGHRS and CDR2 is YFSETQ.

With respect to this clonotype: A read error may produce the germline difference seen at one junction end. This chain links TRBV15 with TRBJ1-1, with D unresolved. The CDR3 contains 13 residues. Germline CDR1 is LNHNV and CDR2 is YYDKDF (reference sequence). In DNA, the CDR3 is TGTACCACCAGCAGAGACCCGAACACTGAAGCTTTCTTT. Its protein product is CTTSRDPNTEAFF.

The chain has TRBV12-3 or TRBV12-4 and TRBJ2-2; TRBD1 aligns across 12 bases. Losses at the gene ends were 5 bases for V and 6 bases for J; bases not matched to a gene: 7. The CDR3 covers 16 residues. The CDR3 DNA sequence: TGTGCCAGCAGTCCATCCGGGACAGGGGGCCCCGGGGAGCTGTTTTTT. Its protein product is CASSPSGTGGPGELFF.

This clonotype was seen repeatedly, ten times or more. The rearrangement links TRBV29-1 to TRBJ1-2; the D gene is possibly TRBD1 (6 bases). Per germline, CDR1 SQVTM and CDR2 ANQGSEA. The CDR3 has 15 amino acids. The V end lost 0 bases, the J end lost 0 bases, and 11 bases lay between the germline ends. CDR3 in amino acids: CSVEETAGANYGYTF. The CDR3, as DNA: TGCAGCGTTGAAGAAACGGCAGGGGCTAACTATGGCTACACCTTC.

The V call is TRBV5-1, the J call TRBJ1-1, with D unclear. Trimming shortened V by 0 bases and J by 2 bases, and 11 bases separated the two germline ends. The CDR3 is 15 residues long. Germline CDR1 and CDR2: SGHRS and YFSETQ. In nucleotides, the CDR3 is TGCGCCAGCAGCTTGGGAGGGTTAAGTAACACTGAAGCTTTCTTT. This gives the protein CASSLGGLSNTEAFF.

This clonotype was counted at least ten times. The CDR3 loop reads CASWRTGPGEQYF. The DNA for the CDR3 is TGTGCCAGCTGGAGGACAGGGCCTGGCGAGCAGTACTTC. The rearrangement links TRBV27 to TRBJ2-7; 8 bases are shared with TRBD1. The CDR3 sequence is 13 residues long. Germline V gene data show CDR1 as MNHEY and CDR2 as SMNVEV (reference sequence). The V gene end was trimmed by 8 bases and the J gene end by 6 bases; junction bases not matched to a gene: 9.

The DNA of the CDR3 is TGTGCCAGCAGCTTTTCCGGGAGGGCCTTTGAGACCCAGTACTTC. It encodes CASSFSGRAFETQYF. The chain is built from TRBV7-6 and TRBJ2-5, with 8 bases matching TRBD2. With V trimmed by 3 bases and J by 5 bases, 8 bases remained unmatched. The CDR3 loop spans 15 amino acids. From germline, CDR1 is SGHVS and CDR2 FNYEAQ.

The CDR3 nucleotides are TGTGCCAGCGAGGAGGGGGGGACTAGCGGGAGGGGGGATACGCAGTATTTT. Amino acids: CASEEGGTSGRGDTQYF. V usage is TRBV2 and J usage is TRBJ2-3; 16 nucleotides line up with TRBD2. The CDR3 spans 17 residues. The J segment lost 6 bases and the V segment lost 8 bases, leaving 11 bases of the junction unmatched. Germline V CDR1 and CDR2: SNHLY, FYNNEI.

The rearrangement uses TRBV4-1 and TRBJ2-5; weak D call: TRBD2 (5 bases). Trimming left V 5 bases short and J 5 bases short, with 33 bases between. CDR1 is MGHRA, CDR2 YSYEKL, per germline. This CDR3 has 20 amino acids. CDR3 sequence: CASSRRAPDAFGIGGETQYF. CDR3 nucleotide sequence: TGCGCCAGCAGCAGAAGGGCTCCAGACGCGTTCGGCATAGGCGGGGAGACCCAGTACTTC.

At least ten counts were recorded for this clonotype. This chain uses TRBV5-6 with TRBJ2-7; D remains ambiguous. V was pared by 1 base and J by 0 bases, with 11 bases between. Germline lookup yields CDR1 SGHDT and CDR2 YYEEEE. The CDR3 runs to 15 residues. The CDR3 protein is CASSLSQLSSYEQYF. CDR3 DNA: TGTGCCAGCAGCTTGTCCCAGCTTAGCTCCTACGAGCAGTACTTC.